This T cell receptor beta chain originates from a study of cytomegalovirus exposure and HLA in healthy donors (dated by TCRdb to between 2016 and 2019). For the study in its entirety: According to a later analysis, one platform produced both the 100 to 150 validation repertoires and the 670 or so repertoires of the first cohort. The study was designed to test whether signatures of past pathogen exposure could be identified by cataloging public T cell receptors. Along with the approximately 700-subject first cohort, a separate validation cohort of over a hundred different subjects was used. To predict cytomegalovirus infection status, the study brought together high-throughput TCR immunosequencing, statistical association of individual TCRs with disease status, and machine learning. Broader findings and caveats from the paper: Subsequent analysis determined that TCRs grouped into clusters in the first cohort also showed a tendency toward co-occurrence across the 130 or so validation repertoires, and about 94% of cluster scores exceeded 0. Three of the identified cytomegalovirus-associated TCR beta chains were confirmed in vitro to be specific for cytomegalovirus antigens. According to the authors, the approach could potentially be generalized to other disease states and immunological phenotypes. A later analysis lacked HLA typing for the validation cohort, so it scored co-occurrence in that cohort across all 120 or so repertoires. A total of roughly 160 TCR beta chains were listed by the study as associated with cytomegalovirus. In both the original and validation cohorts, the classifier was reported to diagnose cytomegalovirus status with high specificity and sensitivity. Most TCR sequences were seen in very few donors, while some public TCRs were found in many individuals.

The cysteine opens and the phenylalanine closes a CDR3 of 17 amino acids. CDR3 DNA is the only sequence kept; it has 51 bases, read in frame from the first base. As encoded in the germline V gene, CDR1 is LGHNA while CDR2 is YNFKEQ. V loses 4 bases at its end and J loses 6 bases; junction bases beyond the gene matches: 15. This clone has a single count. Its antigen has not been determined. Base qualities were left out, and no much larger clone turns up one base away. The donors belonged to the validation cohort of around 120 subjects, which was separate from the approximately 700-subject first cohort. The library relied on the immunoSEQ multiplex PCR assay. Concerning the study's data processing: A statistical classification framework was built for diagnosing cytomegalovirus status from the catalog of TCR beta chain sequences. TCRdb stores this immuneACCESS table with in-frame sequences only. Part of the clones is absent; in the studies checked, under half of the shortfall reflects unresolved V genes, and no reason is known for the rest. The V and J calls and clone size come from that table; D and trimming were worked out from the DNA. Present in this sample are 150,000 to 200,000 clones, roughly 86% of which were seen just once. The ten largest make up approximately 10% of the sample.

This TCR came from a woman aged 18-29 years in good health and CMV-seropositive. The rearrangement joined TRBV4-2 to TRBJ1-2, and 9 junctional nucleotides match TRBD1. The material sequenced was PBMCs. The CDR3 protein sequence reads: CASSPDNRDRAIDGYTF. At the DNA level, the sequence is TGTGCCAGCAGCCCAGATAACCGGGACAGGGCAATTGATGGCTACACCTTC.